This T cell receptor beta chain was found in a study of T cells in localized non-small cell lung cancer. Broader study findings: Appearance in adjacent lung was seen for a median approximately 60 of the top 100 tumor clones. Because sequencing included only one region (of the tumor), heterogeneity remains possible.

Here immunoSEQ multiplex PCR was the method, and the copy in TCRdb shows in-frame clones only, minus some. The sample lists fewer than 20,000 clones; 89% were seen once. Trimming stripped 2 bases from V and 9 bases from J, with 13 bases between. CDR1 SQVTM and CDR2 ANQGSEA come from the germline V gene. The CDR3 has 13 residues. This clone was found a few times. Its matching antigen is unknown. This sequence was found in a man aged 40 to 75 with stage I lung adenocarcinoma. This sample comprised peripheral blood, obtained before any cancer treatment. The gene calls are TRBV29-1 and TRBJ2-2, with D perhaps matching TRBD1 (6 bases). The CDR3 loop reads CSVEQGLARELFF. The CDR3 DNA reads as TGCAGCGTTGAACAGGGGCTGGCCAGGGAGCTGTTTTTT.